The 25 T cell receptor beta chains below come from one sample, sequenced in a study of regulatory dendritic cells for organ transplantation. Using immunoSEQ multiplex PCR, the repertoire was profiled, and TCRdb retains in-frame clones only, with some absent. The sample includes 25,000 to 30,000 clones, more than 70% of them seen just once. Sequences were obtained from naive CD8+ T cells from blood. Documented subset: CD45RA+ naive T cells. The receptors derive from a human donor in good health.

This clone was detected a few times. The rearrangement uses TRBV7-9 and TRBJ2-2; the D gene is possibly TRBD2 (6 bases). V shed 6 bases and J shed 6 bases, with 14 bases lying between them. The CDR3 runs 14 residues. The germline V gene has CDR1 SEHNR and CDR2 FQNEAQ (reference sequence). The CDR3 nucleotides are TGTGCCAGCAGAAAGGGACTGGGAGCCGGGGAGCTGTTTTTT. Protein sequence: CASRKGLGAGELFF.

The sample holds a few counts of this clone. The genes are TRBV4-3 and TRBJ1-1; 8 bases align to TRBD1. The CDR3 is 15 residues long. The junction had 7 bases not matched to a gene; V was cut back by 0 bases and J by 7 bases. Germline CDR1 reads LGHNA; CDR2 reads YSLEER. For the CDR3, the DNA is TGCGCCAGCAGCCAAGATAGGACAGGGTTGAATGAAGCTTTCTTT. Amino acids: CASSQDRTGLNEAFF.

The rearrangement joins TRBV6-1 to TRBJ2-5; TRBD1 matches at 10 bases. CDR3 length: 15 amino acids. V was pared by 2 bases and J by 5 bases, with 5 bases of the junction left unmatched. Germline assignment: CDR1 MNHNS and CDR2 SASEGT. The CDR3 DNA reads TGTGCCAGCAGTGAAAGACAGGGGGCCGGGGAGACCCAGTACTTC. Its translation is CASSERQGAGETQYF.

This rearrangement joins TRBV4-3 to TRBJ1-4, with D possibly being TRBD1 (5 bases). Germline V CDR1 and CDR2: LGHNA, YSLEER. V shed 6 bases and J shed 2 bases, with 10 bases lying between them. CDR3 length equals 14 residues. The CDR3 DNA reads as TGCGCCAGCAGTCCGGGGGGGACTAATGAAAAACTGTTTTTT. Its protein is CASSPGGTNEKLFF.

V gene TRBV15 combines with J gene TRBJ1-6, with 8 bases that match TRBD1. CDR3 length equals 14 residues. V shed 5 bases, J shed 7 bases, and the junction held 4 bases outside the gene matches. From germline, CDR1 is LNHNV and CDR2 YYDKDF (reference sequence). In DNA, the CDR3 is TGTGCCACCAGCCGGAGGACAGGGAATTCACCCCTCCACTTT. It translates to CATSRRTGNSPLHF.

This rearrangement joins TRBV2 to TRBJ2-6, with 9 bases fitting TRBD1. V trimming: 3 bases; J trimming: 0 bases; junction bases outside the gene matches: 12. CDR3 length equals 20 residues. Germline CDR1 SNHLY, CDR2 FYNNEI. CDR3 bases: TGTGCCAGCAGTGACCCCCGACCGGGACAGGGTAGCTCTGGGGCCAACGTCCTGACTTTC. Translation: CASSDPRPGQGSSGANVLTF.

For the CDR3, the DNA is TGTGCCAGCAGCTTCGGAGTCACGACGCAGGGAGCTTTCTTT. It codes for CASSFGVTTQGAFF. The V call is TRBV7-9, the J call TRBJ1-1, with a tentative D call TRBD1 (5 bases). This CDR3 spans 14 amino acids. CDR1 and CDR2 from the germline V gene are SEHNR and FQNEAQ (reference sequence). The V gene lost 3 bases and the J gene lost 10 bases, with 18 bases spanning the gap.

The rearrangement uses TRBV9 and TRBJ1-6, with D tentatively TRBD1 (5 bases). Trimming cost V 4 bases and J 2 bases, with 13 bases left between them. Looked up from germline, CDR1 is SGDLS and CDR2 is YYNGEE. This CDR3 has 16 residues. Here the CDR3 reads CASSPLPGAYNSPLHF. In DNA, the CDR3 is TGTGCCAGCAGCCCACTCCCGGGGGCCTATAATTCACCCCTCCACTTT.

The count of this clone is one. The gene calls are TRBV29-1 and TRBJ1-2; 11 bases agree with TRBD1. The V gene's germline CDR1 is SQVTM and CDR2 ANQGSEA. The CDR3 spans 14 residues. Trimming at V came to 6 bases and at J to 7 bases, leaving 10 bases not matched to a gene. The CDR3 DNA reads as TGCAGCGTCCCCTCGGACAGGGGGCGTTTTGGCTACACCTTC. It is translated as CSVPSDRGRFGYTF.

The V call is TRBV13, the J call TRBJ2-1; 7 nucleotides agree with TRBD1. Looked up from germline, CDR1 is PRHDT and CDR2 is FYEKMQ (reference sequence). The CDR3 consists of 16 residues. V shed 2 bases, J shed 0 bases, and the junction held 4 bases outside the gene matches. The CDR3 nucleotides are TGTGCCAGCAGCTTACAGGGACAGAGCTCCTACAATGAGCAGTTCTTC. Protein sequence: CASSLQGQSSYNEQFF. The full variable domain, its missing parts supplied by reference TRBV13 and TRBJ2-1, is AAGVIQSPRHLIKEKRETATLKCYPIPRHDTVYWYQQGPGQDPQFLISFYEKMQSDKGSIPDRFSAQQFSDYHSELNMSSLELGDSALYFCASSLQGQSSYNEQFFGPGTRLTVL.

There are a few counts of this clone. This rearrangement joins TRBV19 to TRBJ1-1; no reliable D call. This CDR3 comprises 14 residues. Germline V CDR1 and CDR2: LNHDA, SQIVND (reference sequence). The V gene lost 2 bases and the J gene lost 5 bases, with 12 bases spanning the gap. CDR3 loop: CASSISGSRTEAFF. The CDR3 nucleotides read TGTGCCAGTAGTATATCGGGAAGTCGGACTGAAGCTTTCTTT.

This clone was counted a single time. This chain joins TRBV11-2 and TRBJ1-2; D may be TRBD1 (6 bases). The V end lost 5 bases, the J end lost 4 bases, and 20 bases lay between the germline ends. The germline V gene encodes CDR1 SGHAT and CDR2 FQNNGV. The CDR3 runs 16 residues. CDR3 in DNA: TGTGCCAGCAGCCCAACGGCGACAGGCGTCCCCTATGGCTACACCTTC. Residues: CASSPTATGVPYGYTF. Together with reference TRBV11-2 and TRBJ1-2, the CDR3 gives the full variable domain: EAGVAQSPRYKIIEKRQSVAFWCNPISGHATLYWYQQILGQGPKLLIQFQNNGVVDDSQLPKDRFSAERLKGVDSTLKIQPAKLEDSAVYLCASSPTATGVPYGYTFGSGTRLTVV.

The chain employs TRBV27 and TRBJ2-1; D unresolved. The germline CDR1 and CDR2 sequences are MNHEY and SMNVEV (reference sequence). The V end lost 0 bases, the J end lost 10 bases, and 7 bases lay between the germline ends. The CDR3 spans 12 residues. DNA of the CDR3: TGTGCCAGCAGTTTATCACTCTCCGAGCAGTTCTTC. This codes for CASSLSLSEQFF.

V gene TRBV9 combines with J gene TRBJ2-7, with 8 nucleotides matching TRBD2. The CDR3 runs 17 residues. Germline lookup yields CDR1 SGDLS and CDR2 YYNGEE. Trimming cost V 4 bases and J 5 bases; bases outside gene matches: 17. This CDR3 is CASSPSSGGQADNEQYF. The CDR3 DNA reads TGTGCCAGCAGCCCCTCCTCGGGAGGGCAGGCCGACAACGAGCAGTACTTC.

This clone was seen a few times. The chain joins TRBV2 to TRBJ1-1; no clear D. In germline, CDR1 is SNHLY, CDR2 FYNNEI. Trimming cost V 10 bases and J 4 bases, with 13 bases left between them. The CDR3 length is 12 residues. CDR3 coding DNA: TGTGCCACACAGCCCGGGAGCACTGAAGCTTTCTTT. Translation: CATQPGSTEAFF.

The chain combines TRBV5-1 with TRBJ2-5; maybe TRBD1 (6 bases). Trimming stripped 4 bases from V and 3 bases from J, with 13 bases between. The CDR3 runs 14 residues. Germline V gene sequence: CDR1 SGHRS, CDR2 YFSETQ. This CDR3 is CASSLDSPKETQYF. The CDR3 DNA reads as TGCGCCAGCAGCCTGGACAGCCCAAAAGAGACCCAGTACTTC. Combining the CDR3 with reference TRBV5-1 and TRBJ2-5 gives the whole variable domain KAGVTQTPRYLIKTRGQQVTLSCSPISGHRSVSWYQQTPGQGLQFLFEYFSETQRNKGNFPGRFSGRQFSNSRSEMNVSTLELGDSALYLCASSLDSPKETQYFGPGTRLLVL.

The chain couples TRBV4-1 to TRBJ2-1; the match to TRBD1 covers 7 bases. The CDR3 is made up of 15 amino acids. Germline CDR1 is MGHRA and CDR2 is YSYEKL. After removal of 3 bases from V and 1 base from J, the junction contained 3 bases not matched to a gene. CDR3 DNA: TGCGCCAGCAGCCACCGACAGGGTTCCTACAATGAGCAGTTCTTC. Translated, it gives CASSHRQGSYNEQFF.

The chain has TRBV9 and TRBJ2-7, with D unclear. This CDR3 has 15 residues. Trimming stripped 0 bases from V and 2 bases from J, with 12 bases between. The germline gives CDR1 SGDLS, CDR2 YYNGEE. The CDR3 sequence is CASSVESKSAYEQYF. The CDR3 DNA sequence: TGTGCCAGCAGCGTAGAGTCCAAATCGGCCTACGAGCAGTACTTC.

The chain carries TRBV10-3 and TRBJ1-1, with 7 positions matching TRBD1. With 2 bases clipped from V and 7 bases from J, the junction kept 4 bases outside the gene matches. There are 13 residues in the CDR3. CDR1 is ENHRY, CDR2 SYGVKD, per germline. CDR3 in amino acids: CAISETTGVEAFF. The CDR3 DNA sequence: TGTGCCATCAGTGAGACTACAGGGGTTGAAGCTTTCTTT.

The DNA for the CDR3 is TGTGCCAGCAGCCCAGGACAGGGCCGTTATGATCAGCCCCAGCATTTT. As protein: CASSPGQGRYDQPQHF. V gene TRBV7-9 combines with J gene TRBJ1-5, with 8 bases identical to TRBD1. CDR3 length: 16 residues. Trimming removed 5 bases from V and 5 bases from J; junction bases left unmatched: 11. Germline values: CDR1 SEHNR, CDR2 FQNEAQ (reference sequence). The variable domain in full, completed from reference TRBV7-9 and TRBJ1-5, reads DTGVSQNPRHKITKRGQNVTFRCDPISEHNRLYWYRQTLGQGPEFLTYFQNEAQLEKSRLLSDRFSAERPKGSFSTLEIQRTEQGDSAMYLCASSPGQGRYDQPQHFGDGTRLSIL.

The chain carries TRBV4-3 and TRBJ2-2; a possible D gene is TRBD1 (5 bases). This CDR3 contains 15 residues. Trimming shortened V by 0 bases and J by 8 bases, and 13 bases separated the two germline ends. In germline, CDR1 is LGHNA, CDR2 YSLEER. For the CDR3, the DNA is TGCGCCAGCAGCCAAGATAAGTACAGGTCGGGGGAGCTGTTTTTT. This codes for CASSQDKYRSGELFF.

The chain employs TRBV4-2 and TRBJ1-6; no firm D call. This CDR3 region has 15 residues. Trimming took off 3 bases at V and 11 bases at J, with 17 bases between the two ends. Germline lookup yields CDR1 LGHNA and CDR2 YNFKEQ. This chain's CDR3 is CASSQWSQKEAPLHF. As DNA, the CDR3 is TGTGCCAGCAGCCAGTGGTCCCAGAAAGAGGCACCCCTCCACTTT.

For the CDR3, the DNA is TGCGCCAGCAGCTCCCGGGACAGGGGGCAAGAGACCCAGTACTTC. Its protein is CASSSRDRGQETQYF. V is TRBV5-1 and J is TRBJ2-5, with TRBD1 identical over 11 bases. V shed 3 bases and J 2 bases; nucleotides not matched to a gene: 3. This CDR3 has 15 residues. From germline, CDR1 is SGHRS and CDR2 YFSETQ.

The chain has TRBV9 and TRBJ2-3; 11 nucleotides agree with TRBD2. J lost 2 bases, V lost 0 bases, and 11 bases had no gene match. CDR3 size: 19 residues. Germline CDR1 reads SGDLS; CDR2 reads YYNGEE. CDR3 sequence (DNA): TGTGCCAGCAGCGTAGAAGGTATGGGGACTAGCGGTACCACAGATACGCAGTATTTT. Translated: CASSVEGMGTSGTTDTQYF.

This chain joins TRBV19 and TRBJ2-3; D possibly corresponds to TRBD1 (6 bases). CDR1 LNHDA and CDR2 SQIVND come from the germline V gene (reference sequence). This CDR3 comprises 15 residues. The ends were cut back, 3 bases at V and 4 bases at J, with 14 bases in the middle. The CDR3 DNA reads as TGTGCCAGTAGTATTCGGGGCAGGGGTGCAGATACGCAGTATTTT. Its translation: CASSIRGRGADTQYF.